The 18 T cell receptor beta chains reported below all come from one sample, sequenced in a study of T-cell memory formation after mild COVID-19. One entry per CDR3 protein results from TCRdb running MiXCR on the 5' RACE reads. The sample includes about 270,000 distinct CDR3 sequences, around 16% seen only once; the top ten take 20% to 25%. The specimen sequenced was PBMCs or a T cell subset sorted from them (not recorded which). The receptors here all came from a young man who had mild COVID-19 (a few samples of this study predate the infection). Cell type and time point are not known.

This clonotype has a handful of counts. The rearrangement uses TRBV5-1 and TRBJ2-1, with 9 bases identical to TRBD2. From germline, CDR1 is SGHRS and CDR2 YFSETQ. This CDR3 comprises 16 residues. J gave up 6 bases and V 0 bases, and 7 bases lay outside the gene matches. CDR3 nucleotide sequence: TGCGCCAGCAGCTTGGTGTTGCGGGGGGGCGCCAATGAGCAGTTCTTC. Amino acid sequence: CASSLVLRGGANEQFF. The full variable domain, with the rest looked up from reference TRBV5-1 and TRBJ2-1, is KAGVTQTPRYLIKTRGQQVTLSCSPISGHRSVSWYQQTPGQGLQFLFEYFSETQRNKGNFPGRFSGRQFSNSRSEMNVSTLELGDSALYLCASSLVLRGGANEQFFGPGTRLTVL.

This chain links TRBV5-1 with TRBJ2-5, with D possibly matching TRBD2 (6 bases). The V end was cut by 0 bases, the J end by 3 bases, with 15 bases between. The germline gives CDR1 SGHRS, CDR2 YFSETQ. The CDR3 totals 16 residues. The CDR3 DNA is TGCGCCAGCAGCTTGGCCCCGGGGAGGTTCGAAGAGACCCAGTACTTC. It yields the protein CASSLAPGRFEETQYF.

This CDR3 reads CSARDNRARYYEQYV. The CDR3 DNA follows: TGCAGTGCTAGAGATAACAGGGCGAGGTACTACGAGCAGTACGTA. The J gene is TRBJ2-7, the V gene TRBV20-1; perhaps TRBD1 as D (6 bases). Germline-derived CDR1 and CDR2 are DFQATT and SNEGSKA (reference sequence). The length of the CDR3 is 15 residues.

The gene calls are TRBV20-1 and TRBJ2-7; 9 nucleotides agree with TRBD2. The germline V gene encodes CDR1 DFQATT and CDR2 SNEGSKA (reference sequence). The V segment lost 0 bases and the J segment 5 bases; nucleotides outside the gene matches: 5. The CDR3 is 14 residues long. In DNA form, the CDR3 reads TGCAGTGCTAGAGATTCCGGACTAGCGAACGAGCAGTACTTC. Its protein is CSARDSGLANEQYF.

The chain carries TRBV6-2 or TRBV6-3 and TRBJ2-3, with 7 bases matching TRBD2. CDR1 and CDR2 (germline): MNHEY, SVGEGT. The CDR3 sequence is 13 residues long. Losses at the gene ends were 7 bases for V and 5 bases for J; bases not matched to a gene: 6. The CDR3 sequence: CASMGGVGDTQYF. CDR3 coding DNA: TGTGCCAGCATGGGAGGGGTCGGAGATACGCAGTATTTT.

This clonotype showed up many times. This sequence joins TRBV6-5 and TRBJ2-1; weak D call: TRBD1 (6 bases). CDR3 length equals 12 residues. The germline V gene encodes CDR1 MNHEY and CDR2 SVGAGI. The ends were cut back, 8 bases at V and 4 bases at J, with 9 bases in the middle. The CDR3 nucleotides read TGTGCCAGCCGGGACACGTACAATGAGCAGTTCTTC. It yields the protein CASRDTYNEQFF.

In its sample, this clonotype was seen a few times. The V call is TRBV7-9, the J call TRBJ2-3, with 7 bases lining up with TRBD2. Trimming at V came to 5 bases and at J to 0 bases, leaving 8 bases not matched to a gene. The CDR3 is 16 residues long. CDR1 SEHNR and CDR2 FQNEAQ come from the germline V gene (reference sequence). CDR3 sequence: CASSLRAGGSTDTQYF. In nucleotides, the CDR3 is TGTGCCAGCAGCCTCCGGGCCGGGGGGAGCACAGATACGCAGTATTTT.

CDR3 sequence (DNA): TGTGCCAGCAGACGCTCGGGTAGCAATCAGCCCCAGCATTTT. This codes for CASRRSGSNQPQHF. The chain has TRBV6-5 and TRBJ1-5; no clear D. The CDR3 has 14 amino acids. Germline loops: CDR1 MNHEY, CDR2 SVGAGI. V was trimmed by 6 bases and J by 0 bases, leaving 9 bases between them.

Worth noting for this clonotype: One end of the junction does not line up with germline, which may come from a read error. Here the CDR3 DNA reads TGTGCAAGCAGCCAACAGTGCGGTAATGAGCAGTTCTTC. It specifies CASSQQCGNEQFF. The genes are TRBV7-3 and TRBJ2-1; D not certain. The CDR3 length is 13 residues. The germline V gene encodes CDR1 SGHTA and CDR2 FQGTGA. The variable domain in full, with the rest retrieved from reference TRBV7-3 and TRBJ2-1, is GAGVSQTPSNKVTEKGKYVELRCDPISGHTALYWYRQSLGQGPEFLIYFQGTGAADDSGLPNDRFFAVRPEGSVSTLKIQRTERGDSAVYLCASSQQCGNEQFFGPGTRLTVL.

This clonotype has a count of ten or more. The rearrangement joins TRBV7-2 to TRBJ1-5; D is ambiguous. V shed 0 bases and J shed 6 bases, with 3 bases lying between them. CDR3 length: 12 residues. Germline values: CDR1 SGHTA, CDR2 FQGNSA. In nucleotides, the CDR3 is TGTGCCAGCAGCTTAGCCCCTCAGCCCCAGCATTTT. As protein: CASSLAPQPQHF.

This chain joins TRBV7-9 and TRBJ2-2; no clear D gene. Trimming removed 4 bases from V and 4 bases from J, with 7 bases in between. The V gene's germline CDR1 is SEHNR and CDR2 FQNEAQ (reference sequence). The CDR3 extends over 13 amino acids. For the CDR3, the DNA is TGTGCCAGCAGCTCTCCGACCACCGGGGAGCTGTTTTTT. This sequence encodes CASSSPTTGELFF.

The chain links TRBV6-5 to TRBJ2-7; no firm D call. Looked up from germline, CDR1 is MNHEY and CDR2 is SVGAGI. Trimming removed 0 bases at V and 0 bases at J, with 9 bases between. This CDR3 is built from 15 residues. DNA for the CDR3: TGTGCCAGCAGTTACTCGCCTGTCAGCTCCTACGAGCAGTACTTC. This codes for CASSYSPVSSYEQYF.

This clonotype has a handful of counts. This rearrangement joins TRBV10-3 to TRBJ1-2; 11 nucleotides align to TRBD1. The junction had 5 bases not matched to a gene; V was cut back by 2 bases and J by 6 bases. CDR1 is ENHRY, CDR2 SYGVKD, per germline. The CDR3 covers 15 residues. CDR3 in amino acids: CAISERTGGGNGYTF. In DNA form, the CDR3 reads TGTGCCATCAGTGAGCGGACAGGGGGCGGGAATGGCTACACCTTC.

This chain joins TRBV6-5 and TRBJ2-3, with a possible D match to TRBD2 (6 bases). This CDR3 region has 14 residues. Germline CDR1 and CDR2: MNHEY and SVGAGI. V lost 3 bases, J lost 1 base, and 8 bases lay in between. The CDR3 DNA reads TGTGCCAGCAGTTATTGGGAGGGCACAGATACGCAGTATTTT. The encoded protein is CASSYWEGTDTQYF.

V and J are TRBV20-1 and TRBJ1-4; weak D call: TRBD1 (5 bases). The germline CDR1 and CDR2 sequences are DFQATT and SNEGSKA (reference sequence). Trimming removed 3 bases at V and 6 bases at J, with 11 bases between. The length of the CDR3 is 13 residues. The CDR3 sequence: CSARGRVDEKLFF. CDR3 in DNA: TGCAGTGCTAGGGGCAGGGTCGATGAAAAACTGTTTTTT.

This clonotype was observed a handful of times. The chain uses TRBV27 and TRBJ2-3; D is undetermined. This CDR3 spans 14 amino acids. Germline-derived CDR1 and CDR2 are MNHEY and SMNVEV (reference sequence). V shed 1 base and J shed 1 base, with 6 bases lying between them. The CDR3 DNA sequence: TGTGCCAGCAGTTTATATCCAGGCACAGATACGCAGTATTTT. Translated: CASSLYPGTDTQYF.

The gene calls are TRBV20-1 and TRBJ2-5; D possibly uses TRBD1 or TRBD2 (5 bases each). The CDR3 has 14 amino acids. Germline values: CDR1 DFQATT, CDR2 SNEGSKA (reference sequence). The CDR3 here is CSLPRDGTQETQYF. DNA for the CDR3: TGCAGCCTTCCCCGGGACGGAACACAAGAGACCCAGTACTTC.

This clonotype was recorded many times. The rearrangement joins TRBV20-1 to TRBJ2-5; TRBD2 matches 12 bases. This CDR3 spans 14 amino acids. In germline, CDR1 is DFQATT, CDR2 SNEGSKA (reference sequence). Trimming removed 2 bases from V and 4 bases from J; junction bases left unmatched: 2. Written as DNA, the CDR3 is TGCAGTGCTAGACTAGCGGGGGGGCGAGAGACCCAGTACTTC. The encoded protein is CSARLAGGRETQYF.